This T cell receptor beta chain originates from a study of T cell clonality in common variable immunodeficiency. Study conclusions and caveats: Compared with healthy controls, CVID subjects showed increased TCRbeta clonality, mostly in about a third. CVID subjects shared fewer TCRbeta clones than healthy controls did. Fewer deletions and N-nucleotide insertions were reportedly seen in common variable immunodeficiency TCR beta sequences.

Libraries were prepared by immunoSEQ multiplex PCR; TCRdb keeps only in-frame clonotypes and omits some of them. Listed for the sample are just over 15,000 clones, none seen a single time. The CDR3 sequence is 15 residues long. Germline loops: CDR1 SQVTM, CDR2 ANQGSEA. Diagnosis required reduced IgG, IgA and/or IgM with specific antibody deficiency. This clone was observed at least ten times. Its cognate antigen is unknown. The CDR3 end falls 3 residues outside the read, so it is completed with the germline J gene. The receptor was derived from a human donor with common variable immunodeficiency. The specimen sequenced was peripheral blood mononuclear cells. V usage is TRBV29-1 and J usage is TRBJ1-2, with 8 bases matching TRBD1. The CDR3 bases that were read are TGCAGCGCCGCAGGGGGCGCGGGATCTATCGGGGGC. Its translation is CSAAGGAGSIGG. The whole CDR3 protein is CSAAGGAGSIGGYTF.